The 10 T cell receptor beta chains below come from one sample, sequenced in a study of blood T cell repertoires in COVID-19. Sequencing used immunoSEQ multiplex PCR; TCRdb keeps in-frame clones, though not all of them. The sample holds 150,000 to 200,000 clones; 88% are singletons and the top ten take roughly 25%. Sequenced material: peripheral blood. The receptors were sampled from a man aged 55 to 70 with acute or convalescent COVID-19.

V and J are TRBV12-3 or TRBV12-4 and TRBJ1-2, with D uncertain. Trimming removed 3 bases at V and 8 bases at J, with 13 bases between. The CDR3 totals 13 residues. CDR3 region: CASSFSTMEGYTF. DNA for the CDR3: TGTGCCAGCAGTTTTAGCACGATGGAGGGCTACACCTTC.

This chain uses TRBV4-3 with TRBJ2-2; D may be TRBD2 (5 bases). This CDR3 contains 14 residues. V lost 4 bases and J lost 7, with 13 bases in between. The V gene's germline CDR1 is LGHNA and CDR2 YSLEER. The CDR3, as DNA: TGCGCCAGCAGCCCCCAGCGGTGGGTCGGGGAGCTGTTTTTT. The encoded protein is CASSPQRWVGELFF.

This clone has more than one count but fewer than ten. The CDR3 DNA reads as TGTGCCAGCAGTCGGACTAGCGGGAGCAGTCAGTACTTC. Encoded protein: CASSRTSGSSQYF. The V gene is TRBV6-5, the J gene TRBJ2-7, with 13 bases aligning to TRBD2. The CDR3 has 13 residues. Germline V lookup: CDR1 MNHEY, CDR2 SVGAGI. After removal of 5 bases from V and 10 bases from J, the junction contained 5 bases not matched to a gene.

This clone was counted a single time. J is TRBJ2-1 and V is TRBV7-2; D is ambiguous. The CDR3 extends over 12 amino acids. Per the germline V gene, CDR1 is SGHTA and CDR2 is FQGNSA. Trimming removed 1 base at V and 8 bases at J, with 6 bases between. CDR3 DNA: TGTGCCAGCAGCTTAGGAGCTTATGAGCAGTTCTTC. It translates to CASSLGAYEQFF.

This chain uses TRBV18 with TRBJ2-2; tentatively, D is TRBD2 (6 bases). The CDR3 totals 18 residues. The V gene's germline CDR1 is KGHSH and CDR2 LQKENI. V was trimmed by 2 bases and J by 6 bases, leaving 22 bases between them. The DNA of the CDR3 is TGTGCCAGCTCACCATTCTCGCGGGGCCAGGGAAGTTCCGGGGAGCTGTTTTTT. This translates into CASSPFSRGQGSSGELFF.

CDR3: CASSIDRVGGEKLFF. CDR3 sequence (DNA): TGTGCCAGTAGTATCGACAGGGTTGGAGGGGAAAAACTGTTTTTT. J is TRBJ1-4 and V is TRBV19; 7 bases match TRBD1. The CDR3 extends over 15 amino acids. The V segment lost 3 bases and the J segment 8 bases; nucleotides outside the gene matches: 9. Per the germline V gene, CDR1 is LNHDA and CDR2 is SQIVND (reference sequence).

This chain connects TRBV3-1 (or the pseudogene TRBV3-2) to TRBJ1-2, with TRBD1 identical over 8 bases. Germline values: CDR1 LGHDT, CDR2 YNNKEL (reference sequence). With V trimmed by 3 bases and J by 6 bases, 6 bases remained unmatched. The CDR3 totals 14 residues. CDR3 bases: TGTGCCAGCAGCCATTTGGACAGGGCGAATGGCTACACCTTC. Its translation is CASSHLDRANGYTF.

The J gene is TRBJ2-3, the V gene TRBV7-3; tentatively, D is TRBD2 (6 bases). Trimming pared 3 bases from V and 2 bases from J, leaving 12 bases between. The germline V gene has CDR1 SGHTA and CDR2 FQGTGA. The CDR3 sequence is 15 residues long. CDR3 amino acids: CASSFAGNPTDTQYF. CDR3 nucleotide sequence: TGTGCCAGCAGCTTCGCGGGGAACCCCACAGATACGCAGTATTTT. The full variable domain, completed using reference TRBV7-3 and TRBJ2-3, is GAGVSQTPSNKVTEKGKYVELRCDPISGHTALYWYRQSLGQGPEFLIYFQGTGAADDSGLPNDRFFAVRPEGSVSTLKIQRTERGDSAVYLCASSFAGNPTDTQYFGPGTRLTVL.

The CDR3 protein is CASSQDRDGTPTQYF. DNA for the CDR3: TGTGCCAGCAGCCAAGATCGAGACGGGACTCCTACGCAGTATTTT. The chain combines TRBV4-2 with TRBJ2-3, with D possibly matching TRBD2 (6 bases). Between the trimmed V and J ends, which lost 0 bases and 8 bases, there was a span of 15 bases. The CDR3 consists of 15 residues. Germline CDR1 reads LGHNA; CDR2 reads YNFKEQ.

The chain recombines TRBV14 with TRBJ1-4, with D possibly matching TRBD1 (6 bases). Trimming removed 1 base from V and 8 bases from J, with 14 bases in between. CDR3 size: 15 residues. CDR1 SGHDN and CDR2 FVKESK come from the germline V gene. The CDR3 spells CASSQARTVGEKLFF. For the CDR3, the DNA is TGTGCCAGCAGCCAAGCGAGGACAGTGGGGGAAAAACTGTTTTTT.